Each of the 22 T cell receptor beta chains below was sequenced from the same sample in a study of T cell responses to AZD1222 COVID-19 vaccine. Using immunoSEQ multiplex PCR, the repertoire was profiled, and TCRdb retains in-frame clones only, with some absent. The repertoire has 150,000 to 200,000 clones, around 94% of them found once; the top ten carry 2% to 3%. This sample comprised peripheral blood, obtained on day 0 of AZD1222 vaccination. These receptors came from an adult in good health.

The chain recombines TRBV28 with TRBJ1-2; 7 positions agree with TRBD1. V gave up 6 bases and J gave up 4 bases; unmatched junction bases: 8. CDR1 is MDHEN and CDR2 is SYDVKM in the germline V gene. The CDR3 is 14 residues long. CDR3 region: CASRPGQVGYGYTF. The CDR3 DNA is TGTGCCAGCAGGCCAGGACAGGTGGGCTATGGCTACACCTTC.

The chain has TRBV7-6 and TRBJ1-1; D is perhaps TRBD1 (6 bases). Deletions cut 5 bases from V and 1 base from J, with 8 bases between. The CDR3 sequence is 13 residues long. CDR1 SGHVS and CDR2 FNYEAQ come from the germline V gene. In DNA, the CDR3 is TGTGCCAGCAGCATGGGACAGAACACTGAAGCTTTCTTT. It is translated as CASSMGQNTEAFF.

This chain joins TRBV9 and TRBJ2-2; 13 bases agree with TRBD2. V shed 3 bases and J 6 bases; nucleotides not matched to a gene: 5. The germline V gene encodes CDR1 SGDLS and CDR2 YYNGEE. The length of the CDR3 is 16 residues. The CDR3 protein is CASSATSGRASGELFF. The CDR3 nucleotides are TGTGCCAGCAGCGCCACTAGCGGGAGGGCCTCCGGGGAGCTGTTTTTT.

The chain employs TRBV27 and TRBJ1-1; 8 bases match TRBD1. The germline gives CDR1 MNHEY, CDR2 SMNVEV (reference sequence). Trimming at V came to 5 bases and at J to 0 bases, leaving 2 bases not matched to a gene. This CDR3 is 14 amino acids long. Here the CDR3 reads CASSRQGMNTEAFF. CDR3 bases: TGTGCCAGCAGTCGACAGGGGATGAACACTGAAGCTTTCTTT.

The gene calls are TRBV7-9 and TRBJ1-4; the match to TRBD1 covers 8 bases. CDR3 length equals 19 residues. V lost 2 bases, J lost 6 bases, and 17 bases stayed unmatched. Germline CDR1 and CDR2: SEHNR and FQNEAQ (reference sequence). In DNA form, the CDR3 reads TGTGCCAGCAGCTTAAGGTTGGGACAGGTACCGTCTGAGGATGAAAAACTGTTTTTT. The encoded protein is CASSLRLGQVPSEDEKLFF.

The chain has TRBV15 and TRBJ2-2; possible D gene TRBD2, 5 bases. Per the germline V gene, CDR1 is LNHNV and CDR2 is YYDKDF (reference sequence). This CDR3 contains 18 residues. With 5 bases removed from V and 5 bases from J, the gap between germline ends came to 24 bases. CDR3 DNA: TGTGCCACCAGCCTCCTGGCGGGCGCTCCCCCAGGTACCGGGGAGCTGTTTTTT. Protein sequence: CATSLLAGAPPGTGELFF.

This chain connects TRBV6-5 to TRBJ1-2; D is unresolved. The CDR3 runs to 12 residues. CDR1 MNHEY and CDR2 SVGAGI come from the germline V gene. V was cut by 6 bases and J by 4 bases, with 9 bases left in between. The CDR3, as DNA: TGTGCCAGCAGACCCCCTACCTATGGCTACACCTTC. This translates into CASRPPTYGYTF.

The chain has TRBV5-4 and TRBJ1-4, with 7 nucleotides matching TRBD1. The ends lost 2 bases at V and 6 bases at J; junction bases unmatched: 7. CDR1 SGHNT and CDR2 YYREEE come from the germline V gene (reference sequence). The CDR3 is 15 residues long. The CDR3 sequence is CASSFSGGSDEKLFF. In DNA, the CDR3 is TGTGCCAGCAGCTTTTCAGGGGGTTCGGATGAAAAACTGTTTTTT.

This clone was detected once. The chain employs TRBV6-5 and TRBJ1-1; no definite D call. This CDR3 has 16 residues. CDR1 is MNHEY, CDR2 SVGAGI, per germline. Trimming cost V 0 bases and J 0 bases, with 11 bases left between them. CDR3 sequence: CASSYSTTPMNTEAFF. In DNA, the CDR3 is TGTGCCAGCAGTTACTCAACGACACCCATGAACACTGAAGCTTTCTTT.

The chain carries TRBV27 and TRBJ1-2; 8 nucleotides match TRBD1. The CDR3 spans 14 residues. Germline values: CDR1 MNHEY, CDR2 SMNVEV (reference sequence). With 6 bases clipped from V and 5 bases from J, the junction kept 8 bases outside the gene matches. The DNA of the CDR3 is TGTGCCAGCAGACCAGGGGGCGCAGGGTATGGCTACACCTTC. Amino acid sequence: CASRPGGAGYGYTF.

This sequence joins TRBV18 and TRBJ1-5, with D possibly being TRBD1 (6 bases). Trimming stripped 0 bases from V and 11 bases from J, with 8 bases between. The CDR3 covers 12 residues. From germline, CDR1 is KGHSH and CDR2 LQKENI. The CDR3 loop reads CASSPPEGAQHF. CDR3 coding DNA: TGTGCCAGCTCACCACCGGAGGGGGCCCAGCATTTT.

A note on this clone: One end of the junction fails to match germline, which may point to a read error. The chain combines TRBV2 with TRBJ2-2, with 8 positions matching TRBD1. Germline V CDR1 and CDR2: SNHLY, FYNNEI. The CDR3 has 14 amino acids. As DNA, the CDR3 is TGTGCCAGCAGTGGGACAGGGAACCCCGGGGAGCTGTTTTTT. Its translation: CASSGTGNPGELFF.

The chain carries TRBV4-1 and TRBJ2-7; TRBD1 matches 9 bases. The length of the CDR3 is 16 residues. Trimming at V came to 2 bases and at J to 6 bases, leaving 11 bases not matched to a gene. Germline CDR1 is MGHRA and CDR2 is YSYEKL. Here the CDR3 DNA reads TGCGCCAGCAGCCAACAACAGGGGGCTTATAACGCCGAGCAGTACTTC. It codes for CASSQQQGAYNAEQYF.

The chain combines TRBV4-2 with TRBJ2-2; 7 bases are shared with TRBD2. Germline lookup yields CDR1 LGHNA and CDR2 YNFKEQ. The V segment lost 0 bases and the J segment 5 bases; nucleotides outside the gene matches: 3. The CDR3 is made up of 15 amino acids. The CDR3 DNA sequence: TGTGCCAGCAGCCAAGATCGAGCGGGGACCGGGGAGCTGTTTTTT. Encoded protein: CASSQDRAGTGELFF.

The gene calls are TRBV2 and TRBJ1-4; tentatively, D is TRBD1 (6 bases). CDR1 and CDR2 from the germline V gene are SNHLY and FYNNEI. There are 15 residues in the CDR3. V was clipped by 2 bases and J by 7 bases, with 14 bases between them. The DNA of the CDR3 is TGTGCCAGCAGTGAATCGAGGGGGGTCGGTGAAAAACTGTTTTTT. It specifies CASSESRGVGEKLFF.

CDR3 sequence (DNA): TGTGCCAGCAGCCAAGATCAGAGGTTACCACCCTACGAGCAGTACTTC. Amino acids: CASSQDQRLPPYEQYF. The chain couples TRBV14 to TRBJ2-7; no definite D call. The CDR3 is made up of 16 amino acids. Trimming removed 0 bases at V and 2 bases at J, with 14 bases between. The germline CDR1 and CDR2 sequences are SGHDN and FVKESK.

The rearrangement links TRBV21-1 to TRBJ1-6. TRBV21-1 is classified as a pseudogene. The CDR3 is 11 amino acids. This CDR3 reads CASNLKGALHF. DNA of the CDR3: TGTGCCAGCAACCTAAAGGGTGCCCTCCACTTT.

The gene calls are TRBV7-9 and TRBJ2-2; possible D gene TRBD1, 7 bases. Trimming pared 5 bases from V and 3 bases from J, leaving 13 bases between. The CDR3 is 15 amino acids. CDR1 is SEHNR, CDR2 FQNEAQ, per germline (reference sequence). CDR3 nucleotides: TGTGCCAGCAGCCAAGACAGGGACTACACCGGGGAGCTGTTTTTT. Translation: CASSQDRDYTGELFF.

This chain links TRBV30 with TRBJ1-2; 9 positions match TRBD1. CDR1 and CDR2 from the germline V gene are GTSNPN and SVGIG (reference sequence). J lost 7 bases, V lost 2 bases, and 5 bases had no gene match. The CDR3 runs 13 residues. Here the CDR3 DNA reads TGTGCCTGGAGTACGGGACAGGGCGGTGGCTACACCTTC. Translating it yields CAWSTGQGGGYTF. The full variable domain, completed using reference TRBV30 and TRBJ1-2, is SQTIHQWPATLVQPVGSPLSLECTVEGTSNPNLYWYRQAAGRGLQLLFYSVGIGQISSEVPQNLSASRPQDRQFILSSKKLLLSDSGFYLCAWSTGQGGGYTFGSGTRLTVV.

This sequence joins TRBV9 and TRBJ2-5, with D maybe TRBD2 (6 bases). Trimming pared 2 bases from V and 2 bases from J, leaving 10 bases between. The germline gives CDR1 SGDLS, CDR2 YYNGEE. CDR3 length: 14 amino acids. The CDR3 region has the DNA TGTGCCAGCAGCGTCGGGACTCTTCAAGAGACCCAGTACTTC. Protein product: CASSVGTLQETQYF.

The chain uses TRBV12-3 or TRBV12-4 and TRBJ1-1, with a weak D call TRBD1 (5 bases). With 5 bases removed from V and 6 bases from J, the gap between germline ends came to 10 bases. This CDR3 comprises 12 residues. This CDR3 reads CASSPPGPEAFF. The CDR3 bases are TGTGCCAGCAGTCCACCGGGACCTGAAGCTTTCTTT.

The V call is TRBV2, the J call TRBJ1-2; TRBD1 is a possible D gene (5 bases). Germline V gene data show CDR1 as SNHLY and CDR2 as FYNNEI. This CDR3 region has 15 residues. V was cut by 4 bases and J by 4 bases, with 16 bases left in between. Written as DNA, the CDR3 is TGTGCCAGCAGTGTCGGGTTGGGGACCCTCTATGGCTACACCTTC. It codes for CASSVGLGTLYGYTF.